These 15 T cell receptor beta chains were sequenced from one sample in a study of shared clonotypes between healthy human individuals. Method: immunoSEQ multiplex PCR; TCRdb's copy keeps in-frame clones and lacks some. The sample shows some 650,000 clones, about 96% of them seen only once. The sample taken for sequencing was naive CD4+ T cells sorted from blood. Stated subset: CD45RA+ positively selected. The source is a woman in her twenties or thirties in good health.

This chain joins TRBV28 and TRBJ2-1; tentatively, D is TRBD1 (6 bases). CDR1 is MDHEN and CDR2 is SYDVKM in the germline V gene. The length of the CDR3 is 16 residues. Trimming stripped 1 base from V and 2 bases from J, with 12 bases between. The CDR3 loop is CASSLFGTWAYNEQFF. CDR3 sequence (DNA): TGTGCCAGCAGTTTATTTGGGACATGGGCCTACAATGAGCAGTTCTTC.

In DNA, the CDR3 is TGTGCCAGCAGTCGTTCGGGGAGCGGGAGAGCCTACAATGAGCAGTTCTTC. Residues: CASSRSGSGRAYNEQFF. The J gene is TRBJ2-1, the V gene TRBV28; 8 bases match TRBD2. The V gene end was trimmed by 5 bases and the J gene end by 2 bases; junction bases not matched to a gene: 11. Germline-derived CDR1 and CDR2 are MDHEN and SYDVKM. This CDR3 is built from 17 residues.

The rearrangement links TRBV15 to TRBJ2-2; the D gene is possibly TRBD2 (6 bases). This CDR3 spans 15 amino acids. Germline assignment: CDR1 LNHNV and CDR2 YYDKDF (reference sequence). Trimming removed 0 bases from V and 4 bases from J, with 9 bases in between. CDR3 amino acids: CATSRDTGVTGELFF. The CDR3 DNA reads as TGTGCCACCAGCAGAGATACGGGAGTCACCGGGGAGCTGTTTTTT. Full variable domain (remainder filled in from reference TRBV15 and TRBJ2-2): DAMVIQNPRYQVTQFGKPVTLSCSQTLNHNVMYWYQQKSSQAPKLLFHYYDKDFNNEADTPDNFQSRRPNTSFCFLDIRSPGLGDTAMYLCATSRDTGVTGELFFGEGSRLTVL.

V is TRBV28 and J is TRBJ2-2; D remains ambiguous. Per the germline V gene, CDR1 is MDHEN and CDR2 is SYDVKM. Trimming shortened V by 7 bases and J by 7 bases, and 13 bases separated the two germline ends. The CDR3 has 13 residues. CDR3 residues: CASTPRTDGELFF. The CDR3 DNA reads TGTGCCAGCACCCCCAGAACAGACGGGGAGCTGTTTTTT.

CDR3 coding DNA: TGCGCCAGCAGATCACAGGGGAGTGAAGCTTTCTTT. Translation gives CASRSQGSEAFF. V is TRBV5-1 and J is TRBJ1-1, with 7 bases that match TRBD1. CDR1 is SGHRS and CDR2 is YFSETQ in the germline V gene. The J segment lost 7 bases and the V segment lost 5 bases, leaving 5 bases of the junction unmatched. The CDR3 is 12 amino acids.

The chain has TRBV2 and TRBJ1-4; tentative D call: TRBD1 (6 bases). Germline V lookup: CDR1 SNHLY, CDR2 FYNNEI. This CDR3 region has 12 residues. V lost 2 bases to trimming and J lost 10 bases, with 8 bases between them. CDR3 sequence (DNA): TGTGCCAGCAGTGAAAGGGGGGGAAAACTGTTTTTT. As protein: CASSERGGKLFF.

This chain connects TRBV28 to TRBJ2-7, with D possibly matching TRBD1 (5 bases). The germline V gene encodes CDR1 MDHEN and CDR2 SYDVKM. V lost 2 bases to trimming and J lost 5 bases, with 16 bases between them. The length of the CDR3 is 15 residues. The CDR3 DNA is TGTGCCAGCAGTTTACCCCCCGGTGTAGGGGACGAGCAGTACTTC. This translates into CASSLPPGVGDEQYF.

This chain uses TRBV6-5 with TRBJ2-7; D may be TRBD2 (5 bases). The germline V gene has CDR1 MNHEY and CDR2 SVGAGI. Trimming shortened V by 6 bases and J by 1 base, and 16 bases separated the two germline ends. The length of the CDR3 is 15 residues. DNA for the CDR3: TGTGCCAGCAGAACTGACTCTAGCCTTTCCTACGAGCAGTACTTC. Encoded protein: CASRTDSSLSYEQYF.

This sequence joins TRBV5-1 and TRBJ2-5; D gene ambiguous. CDR3 size: 14 residues. V was pared by 0 bases and J by 4 bases, with 10 bases between. The germline CDR1 and CDR2 sequences are SGHRS and YFSETQ. In nucleotides, the CDR3 is TGCGCCAGCAGCTTGGTACCTGCGTCAGAGACCCAGTACTTC. As protein: CASSLVPASETQYF.

The chain links TRBV5-1 to TRBJ2-5; 9 bases agree with TRBD1. V lost 3 bases, J lost 4 bases, and 4 bases stayed unmatched. Germline V gene sequence: CDR1 SGHRS, CDR2 YFSETQ. This CDR3 contains 14 residues. The CDR3 DNA is TGCGCCAGCAGCTCCGGGACAGGGAGAGAGACCCAGTACTTC. It yields the protein CASSSGTGRETQYF.

The chain employs TRBV6-5 and TRBJ1-2; unclear D gene. Germline V gene data show CDR1 as MNHEY and CDR2 as SVGAGI. Trimming took 3 bases from V and 7 from J, leaving 6 bases between them. The CDR3 spans 11 residues. The chain's CDR3 is CASSYEGGYTF. CDR3 coding DNA: TGTGCCAGCAGTTATGAAGGTGGCTACACCTTC.

The sample holds one count of this clone. The rearrangement uses TRBV28 and TRBJ1-4; TRBD1 matches at 7 bases. Unmatched junction bases numbered 8, after V lost 6 bases and J lost 7 bases. CDR3 length equals 14 residues. Germline assignment: CDR1 MDHEN and CDR2 SYDVKM. This CDR3 reads CASSHEGAGEKLFF. The CDR3 region has the DNA TGTGCCAGCAGCCATGAGGGGGCAGGTGAAAAACTGTTTTTT.

The chain joins TRBV11-3 to TRBJ2-7; 12 bases align to TRBD2. Germline loops: CDR1 SGHNT, CDR2 YENEEA. The CDR3 sequence is 19 residues long. The junction had 18 bases not matched to a gene; V was cut back by 2 bases and J by 7 bases. The CDR3, as DNA: TGTGCCAGCAGCTTAATGGGGACTAGCGGGCAGCATTCCCCGGGGGAGCAGTACTTC. Translated: CASSLMGTSGQHSPGEQYF. Full variable domain (remainder filled in from reference TRBV11-3 and TRBJ2-7): EAGVVQSPRYKIIEKKQPVAFWCNPISGHNTLYWYLQNLGQGPELLIRYENEEAVDDSQLPKDRFSAERLKGVDSTLKIQPAELGDSAVYLCASSLMGTSGQHSPGEQYFGPGTRLTVT.

The gene calls are TRBV4-1 and TRBJ2-1; the match to TRBD2 covers 7 bases. The V segment lost 4 bases and the J segment 3 bases; nucleotides outside the gene matches: 6. Looked up from germline, CDR1 is MGHRA and CDR2 is YSYEKL. The CDR3 covers 15 residues. The CDR3 nucleotides are TGCGCCAGCAGCCCCCCGGGGGAGGGCTACAATGAGCAGTTCTTC. Translated: CASSPPGEGYNEQFF.

In this sample, this clone turned up once. This chain joins TRBV5-8 and TRBJ1-2; the match to TRBD1 covers 10 bases. This CDR3 spans 15 amino acids. In germline, CDR1 is SGHTS, CDR2 YDEGEE. Losses at the gene ends were 2 bases for V and 7 bases for J; bases not matched to a gene: 8. CDR3 residues: CASSLTGQGQGGYTF. CDR3 sequence (DNA): TGTGCCAGCAGCTTAACGGGACAGGGGCAGGGTGGCTACACCTTC.